This passage covers 28 T cell receptor beta chains from one sample sequenced in a study of response to subunit inactivated influenza vaccine. Using its own MiXCR run on the RT-PCR reads, TCRdb lists one record per CDR3 protein. This table has roughly 520,000 distinct CDR3 sequences, 25% appearing once. The sample consisted of CD4+ T cells sorted from PBMCs, taken approximately 5 days after vaccination. The receptors come from a man between 50 and 59 years old who received an inactivated influenza vaccine.

The chain links TRBV7-9 to TRBJ1-1; 8 positions match TRBD1. In germline, CDR1 is SEHNR, CDR2 FQNEAQ (reference sequence). V shed 5 bases, J shed 3 bases, and the junction held 8 bases outside the gene matches. The CDR3 consists of 15 residues. DNA of the CDR3: TGTGCCAGCAGCCCCTACAGGGGGGGGGACACTGAAGCTTTCTTT. Protein product: CASSPYRGGDTEAFF.

V usage is TRBV5-1 and J usage is TRBJ2-5; 7 nucleotides agree with TRBD2. The V and J ends lost 0 bases and 2 bases, in that order; junction bases with no gene match: 7. The germline V gene encodes CDR1 SGHRS and CDR2 YFSETQ. The CDR3 has 16 residues. The CDR3 protein is CASSLGSGTRQETQYF. The CDR3 DNA reads TGCGCCAGCAGCTTGGGGAGCGGGACTCGGCAAGAGACCCAGTACTTC.

This clonotype was counted a few times. This sequence joins TRBV4-2 and TRBJ2-5; D gene uncertain. This CDR3 is 15 amino acids long. Deletions cut 0 bases from V and 1 base from J, with 9 bases between. From germline, CDR1 is LGHNA and CDR2 YNFKEQ. CDR3 loop: CASSQDAASQETQYF. The DNA of the CDR3 is TGTGCCAGCAGCCAAGACGCGGCGAGCCAAGAGACCCAGTACTTC.

The chain recombines TRBV10-3 with TRBJ2-2; TRBD2 aligns across 7 bases. V trimming: 10 bases; J trimming: 4 bases; junction bases outside the gene matches: 9. The CDR3 is 14 amino acids. Germline-derived CDR1 and CDR2 are ENHRY and SYGVKD. The CDR3 sequence is CATRLRGVTGELFF. Written as DNA, the CDR3 is TGTGCCACGAGGCTTCGGGGGGTCACCGGGGAGCTGTTTTTT.

This clonotype has a handful of counts. This chain's CDR3 is CASSLAGGHHNEQFF. The CDR3 coding sequence is TGTGCCAGCAGCTTAGCGGGAGGGCATCACAATGAGCAGTTCTTC. The chain uses TRBV7-6 and TRBJ2-1, with 7 nucleotides matching TRBD2. CDR1 and CDR2 (germline): SGHVS, FNYEAQ. J lost 5 bases, V lost 0 bases, and 4 bases had no gene match. This CDR3 has 15 residues.

This rearrangement joins TRBV25-1 to TRBJ1-1, with D perhaps TRBD1 (5 bases). CDR1 MGHDK and CDR2 SYGVNS come from the germline V gene. The length of the CDR3 is 11 residues. Deletions cut 4 bases from V and 8 bases from J, with 8 bases between. CDR3 nucleotides: TGTGCCAGCAGTGCATACAGGGAAGCTTTCTTT. Amino acids: CASSAYREAFF. The full variable domain, completed using reference TRBV25-1 and TRBJ1-1, is EADIYQTPRYLVIGTGKKITLECSQTMGHDKMYWYQQDPGMELHLIHYSYGVNSTEKGDLSSESTVSRIRTEHFPLTLESARPSHTSQYLCASSAYREAFFGQGTRLTVV.

There are a few counts of this clonotype. This chain uses TRBV5-5 with TRBJ2-5; a weak D match, TRBD2 (6 bases). V was trimmed by 1 base and J by 5 bases, leaving 18 bases between them. Germline assignment: CDR1 SGHKS and CDR2 YYEKEE (reference sequence). The CDR3 runs to 16 residues. The CDR3 DNA reads as TGTGCCAGCAGCTTGTTCGGGGGACGAGGGGAGGAGACCCAGTACTTC. Translation: CASSLFGGRGEETQYF.

The chain uses TRBV18 and TRBJ2-3, with TRBD2 matching over 7 bases. Losses at the gene ends were 3 bases for V and 0 bases for J; bases not matched to a gene: 6. Germline lookup yields CDR1 KGHSH and CDR2 LQKENI. This CDR3 contains 16 residues. The chain's CDR3 is CASSPLAASSTDTQYF. CDR3 in DNA: TGTGCCAGCTCACCCCTAGCGGCCTCTAGCACAGATACGCAGTATTTT.

This clonotype was counted a few times. The chain recombines TRBV3-1 with TRBJ2-2; D is unclear. The CDR3 has 13 amino acids. Germline V gene sequence: CDR1 LGHDT, CDR2 YNNKEL (reference sequence). The V end was cut by 2 bases, the J end by 4 bases, with 5 bases between. In nucleotides, the CDR3 is TGTGCCAGCAGCCAAATCGTCACCGGGGAGCTGTTTTTT. Translated: CASSQIVTGELFF.

The chain couples TRBV3-1 to TRBJ2-3; 15 bases are a match to TRBD2. This CDR3 is built from 16 residues. CDR1 is LGHDT, CDR2 YNNKEL, per germline (reference sequence). Losses at the gene ends were 6 bases for V and 4 bases for J; bases not matched to a gene: 5. The CDR3: CASSSRTSGRADTQYF. DNA for the CDR3: TGTGCCAGCAGTTCCCGGACTAGCGGGAGGGCAGATACGCAGTATTTT.

This clonotype came up a few times. The chain links TRBV29-1 to TRBJ2-3, with D possibly matching TRBD2 (6 bases). The ends were cut back, 6 bases at V and 7 bases at J, with 11 bases in the middle. This CDR3 has 11 amino acids. Germline CDR1 SQVTM, CDR2 ANQGSEA. This chain's CDR3 is CSVGRTNTQYF. The CDR3 DNA reads TGCAGCGTGGGGAGGACGAATACGCAGTATTTT.

Only a few counts were recorded for this clonotype. The chain carries TRBV20-1 and TRBJ2-7; 10 bases fit TRBD2. The CDR3 loop spans 15 amino acids. Germline V CDR1 and CDR2: DFQATT, SNEGSKA (reference sequence). V trimming: 0 bases; J trimming: 4 bases; junction bases outside the gene matches: 6. CDR3 in amino acids: CSAREASGGSYEQYF. CDR3 DNA: TGCAGTGCTAGAGAGGCTAGCGGGGGCTCTTACGAGCAGTACTTC.

The rearrangement links TRBV2 to TRBJ2-3; D is ambiguous. Germline V gives CDR1 SNHLY, CDR2 FYNNEI. The CDR3 has 15 amino acids. V was trimmed by 7 bases and J by 2 bases, leaving 16 bases between them. The CDR3 DNA sequence: TGTGCCAGCAAGTTACGCGCCAGAGACACAGATACGCAGTATTTT. It encodes CASKLRARDTDTQYF.

The rearrangement links TRBV5-1 to TRBJ2-2; D is unresolved. CDR3 length: 14 residues. Deletions cut 3 bases from V and 0 bases from J, with 6 bases between. Per the germline V gene, CDR1 is SGHRS and CDR2 is YFSETQ. CDR3 nucleotide sequence: TGCGCCAGCAGCTGGGTTCCGAACACCGGGGAGCTGTTTTTT. This codes for CASSWVPNTGELFF.

This chain connects TRBV14 to TRBJ2-7; 7 nucleotides line up with TRBD1. CDR3 length equals 13 residues. Trimming removed 10 bases from V and 1 base from J; junction bases left unmatched: 7. The germline V gene has CDR1 SGHDN and CDR2 FVKESK. The CDR3 DNA follows: TGTGCCATCTCAGGGACAGCATCCTACGAGCAGTACTTC. Protein sequence: CAISGTASYEQYF.

The V call is TRBV7-2, the J call TRBJ2-5; TRBD1 agrees at 8 bases. With 5 bases clipped from V and 5 bases from J, the junction kept 7 bases outside the gene matches. CDR3 length equals 14 residues. The V gene's germline CDR1 is SGHTA and CDR2 FQGNSA. The CDR3 nucleotides read TGTGCCAGCAGCATTCAGGGGGCCGTGGAGACCCAGTACTTC. Translation gives CASSIQGAVETQYF.

There are many counts of this clonotype. The genes are TRBV5-1 and TRBJ1-2; D not certain. V shed 4 bases and J shed 0 bases, with 16 bases lying between them. The CDR3 consists of 16 residues. CDR1 is SGHRS, CDR2 YFSETQ, per germline. The CDR3 spells CASSHQSGNTNYGYTF. For the CDR3, the DNA is TGCGCCAGCAGCCACCAGTCGGGGAATACTAACTATGGCTACACCTTC.

This clonotype was seen a handful of times. The V gene is TRBV6-1, the J gene TRBJ1-2; D is ambiguous. The CDR3 extends over 12 amino acids. V lost 1 base to trimming and J lost 8 bases, with 8 bases between them. Germline V gene sequence: CDR1 MNHNS, CDR2 SASEGT. CDR3 sequence: CASSEGSLGYTF. CDR3 in DNA: TGTGCCAGCAGTGAAGGTAGTTTAGGCTACACCTTC.

In nucleotides, the CDR3 is TGTGCCAGCAGTTTAGTTGCGGTGAGGAACACTGAAGCTTTCTTT. Translating gives CASSLVAVRNTEAFF. V gene TRBV12-3 or TRBV12-4 combines with J gene TRBJ1-1; D unclear. The CDR3 loop spans 15 amino acids. Trimming removed 1 base from V and 1 base from J, with 10 bases in between.

The chain uses TRBV12-3 or TRBV12-4 and TRBJ2-7; D might be TRBD1 (6 bases). This CDR3 spans 15 amino acids. Trimming removed 5 bases from V and 5 bases from J, with 19 bases in between. CDR3 DNA: TGTGCCAGCAGTCCTGGACAGATTACTCGGGACGAGCAGTACTTC. It translates to CASSPGQITRDEQYF.

This clonotype has ten or more counts. The chain links TRBV28 to TRBJ2-3; D perhaps matches TRBD2 (6 bases). Germline values: CDR1 MDHEN, CDR2 SYDVKM. Trimming pared 6 bases from V and 9 bases from J, leaving 19 bases between. This CDR3 has 14 amino acids. The CDR3 is CASRQTLVAATQYF. CDR3 bases: TGTGCCAGCAGACAAACCCTTGTAGCGGCAACGCAGTATTTT.

This clonotype has a handful of counts. The chain joins TRBV9 to TRBJ1-1; 7 bases align to TRBD1. V shed 2 bases and J 3 bases; nucleotides not matched to a gene: 4. CDR1 is SGDLS and CDR2 is YYNGEE in the germline V gene. The CDR3 has 14 amino acids. CDR3 nucleotides: TGTGCCAGCAGCGTGACAGGGCTTGACACTGAAGCTTTCTTT. Protein: CASSVTGLDTEAFF.

The chain uses TRBV7-2 and TRBJ2-7, with 8 bases that match TRBD1. The junction had 6 bases not matched to a gene; V was cut back by 5 bases and J by 3 bases. CDR1 and CDR2 from the germline V gene are SGHTA and FQGNSA. The CDR3 runs to 14 residues. The CDR3 nucleotides are TGTGCCAGCAGCGACCGACAGGGGCACTACGAGCAGTACTTC. It encodes CASSDRQGHYEQYF.

This clonotype occurred many times. The rearrangement uses TRBV7-8 and TRBJ2-5; no definite D call. From germline, CDR1 is SGHVS and CDR2 FQNEAQ. Trimming shortened V by 1 base and J by 4 bases, and 10 bases separated the two germline ends. This CDR3 has 14 residues. The chain's CDR3 is CASSLVAQAETQYF. CDR3 DNA: TGTGCCAGCAGCTTAGTGGCCCAGGCAGAGACCCAGTACTTC.

In this sample, this clonotype turned up a few times. This chain joins TRBV15 and TRBJ2-5, with D perhaps TRBD1 (6 bases). The CDR3 extends over 15 amino acids. CDR1 and CDR2 from the germline V gene are LNHNV and YYDKDF (reference sequence). Trimming left V 5 bases short and J 5 bases short, with 18 bases between. CDR3 in amino acids: CATSVGPLRGETQYF. The CDR3, as DNA: TGTGCCACCAGCGTGGGGCCGCTAAGGGGGGAGACCCAGTACTTC. The variable domain in full, with the rest retrieved from reference TRBV15 and TRBJ2-5, is DAMVIQNPRYQVTQFGKPVTLSCSQTLNHNVMYWYQQKSSQAPKLLFHYYDKDFNNEADTPDNFQSRRPNTSFCFLDIRSPGLGDTAMYLCATSVGPLRGETQYFGPGTRLLVL.

CDR3 residues: CASSQGQGALETQYF. CDR3 DNA sequence: TGTGCCAGCAGCCAAGGACAGGGGGCCCTAGAGACCCAGTACTTC. The chain couples TRBV14 to TRBJ2-5; 10 nucleotides line up with TRBD1. The germline gives CDR1 SGHDN, CDR2 FVKESK. V lost 1 base to trimming and J lost 4 bases; unmatched junction nucleotides: 3. The CDR3 is 15 residues long. Filled out from reference TRBV14 and TRBJ2-5, the complete variable domain reads EAGVTQFPSHSVIEKGQTVTLRCDPISGHDNLYWYRRVMGKEIKFLLHFVKESKQDESGMPNNRFLAERTGGTYSTLKVQPAELEDSGVYFCASSQGQGALETQYFGPGTRLLVL.

This clonotype was counted between two and nine times. The chain is built from TRBV12-5 and TRBJ1-1; 10 bases are shared with TRBD1. The V segment lost 6 bases and the J segment 5 bases; nucleotides outside the gene matches: 15. Per the germline V gene, CDR1 is LGHNT and CDR2 is FRNRAP. This CDR3 has 17 amino acids. The chain's CDR3 is CASGRTLDRGLRTEAFF. The CDR3 region has the DNA TGTGCTAGTGGCCGGACCCTAGACAGGGGGCTTCGAACTGAAGCTTTCTTT.

This chain joins TRBV29-1 and TRBJ2-3; D possibly corresponds to TRBD1 (5 bases). Germline V CDR1 and CDR2: SQVTM, ANQGSEA. The CDR3 totals 13 residues. Trimming took 5 bases from V and 2 from J, leaving 11 bases between them. CDR3 in amino acids: CSVRRQITDTQYF. The CDR3 bases are TGCAGCGTTCGGCGACAGATCACAGATACGCAGTATTTT.